This T cell receptor (beta chain) was captured in a study of T cells expressing NK-cell markers. Looking at the study overall: The TCR beta repertoires were obtained from sorted CD3+CD56+NKG2C+, CD3+CD56+NKG2C- and CD3+CD56-NKG2C+ T cells. Seropositivity for HCMV was found in seven of the eight sequenced donors, with one seronegative. General observations from the study: Clarity on HCMV specificity was lacking for the expanded NKG2C+ T cell clones. For several donors, the dominant NKG2C+ clonotypes made up about 1.0-8% of their CD8+ T cells.

On this clonotype: Its antigen is undetermined.

The CDR3 sequence is 14 residues long. In germline, CDR1 is MNHEY, CDR2 SVGAGI. For each CDR3 protein, TCRdb gives one entry from its re-call of the 5' RACE reads, without DNA. This sample carries 350,000 to 400,000 distinct CDR3 sequences, with roughly 10% going to the ten biggest clones. Specimen: blood T cells: a sorted CD56 or NKG2C T cell subset, CD4+ or CD8+ T cells, or bulk PBMC T cells (not recorded which). This sequence was found in a woman between 50 and 59 years old in good health. The chain combines TRBV6-5 with TRBJ1-2. The CDR3 region is CASSYGGAGYGYTF.